The 29 T cell receptor beta chains below were found in one sample sequenced in a study of cytomegalovirus exposure and HLA in healthy donors. Data came from immunoSEQ multiplex PCR; TCRdb stores just in-frame clones and leaves some out. Counted here are more than 90,000 clones, approximately 95% occurring once; the ten biggest clones make up 1% to 1.4%. The sequenced sample consisted of PBMCs. These receptors were obtained from a woman in her twenties or thirties in good health and CMV-seropositive.

V usage is TRBV5-5 and J usage is TRBJ2-1; TRBD2 might be the D (6 bases). With 4 bases removed from V and 5 bases from J, the gap between germline ends came to 19 bases. This CDR3 contains 16 residues. Per the germline V gene, CDR1 is SGHKS and CDR2 is YYEKEE (reference sequence). CDR3 sequence reads: CASSAGPPFWDNEQFF. CDR3 DNA: TGTGCCAGCAGCGCGGGACCGCCATTCTGGGACAATGAGCAGTTCTTC.

This chain connects TRBV5-6 to TRBJ1-3; unclear D gene. Trimming took off 0 bases at V and 0 bases at J, with 13 bases between the two ends. Germline lookup yields CDR1 SGHDT and CDR2 YYEEEE. This CDR3 has 17 residues. This CDR3 is CASSLGPGLGSGNTIYF. The CDR3 DNA is TGTGCCAGCAGCTTGGGTCCGGGGTTAGGCTCTGGAAACACCATATATTTT.

This sequence joins TRBV19 and TRBJ2-1; D possibly corresponds to TRBD2 (5 bases). V was shortened by 2 bases and J by 2 bases, with 10 bases between the two germline ends. Germline V gene sequence: CDR1 LNHDA, CDR2 SQIVND (reference sequence). This CDR3 comprises 15 residues. CDR3 residues: CASSILGGPYNEQFF. DNA of the CDR3: TGTGCCAGTAGTATACTCGGCGGGCCCTACAATGAGCAGTTCTTC.

The chain is built from TRBV11-2 and TRBJ2-1, with a tentative D call TRBD2 (6 bases). Germline CDR1 and CDR2: SGHAT and FQNNGV. This CDR3 region has 13 residues. Trimming removed 5 bases at V and 11 bases at J, with 16 bases between. CDR3 sequence: CASSPGTFTKQFF. DNA for the CDR3: TGTGCCAGCAGCCCAGGGACTTTCACAAAGCAGTTCTTC.

The V call is TRBV11-3, the J call TRBJ2-3, with 9 bases matching TRBD1. The ends lost 5 bases at V and 6 bases at J; junction bases unmatched: 6. The CDR3 totals 14 residues. Germline loops: CDR1 SGHNT, CDR2 YENEEA. CDR3 bases: TGTGCCAGCAGCAGGGACAGGGTAACGGATACGCAGTATTTT. Translating it yields CASSRDRVTDTQYF.

The genes are TRBV27 and TRBJ1-2; weak D call: TRBD1 (5 bases). The CDR3 runs to 14 residues. The V and J ends lost 4 bases and 6 bases respectively, with 15 bases between them. Germline loops: CDR1 MNHEY, CDR2 SMNVEV (reference sequence). This CDR3 is CASSWIRGGDGYTF. CDR3 nucleotides: TGTGCCAGCAGTTGGATCCGGGGAGGGGATGGCTACACCTTC.

The chain has TRBV25-1 and TRBJ2-2; 12 nucleotides match TRBD1. After removal of 4 bases from V and 3 bases from J, the junction contained 9 bases not matched to a gene. In germline, CDR1 is MGHDK, CDR2 SYGVNS. This CDR3 comprises 18 residues. The chain's CDR3 is CASSVTRDRGPYTGELFF. The CDR3 DNA follows: TGTGCCAGCAGTGTGACCCGGGACAGGGGGCCGTACACCGGGGAGCTGTTTTTT.

V and J are TRBV28 and TRBJ1-2; D is perhaps TRBD1 (6 bases). V lost 2 bases, J lost 4 bases, and 17 bases lay in between. The CDR3 spans 16 residues. Germline loops: CDR1 MDHEN, CDR2 SYDVKM. The CDR3 coding sequence is TGTGCCAGCAGTTTAAGGACAGCAATCTTCAGCTATGGCTACACCTTC. Residues: CASSLRTAIFSYGYTF.

The chain combines TRBV9 with TRBJ1-3, with a possible D match to TRBD1 (5 bases). Trimming took off 5 bases at V and 0 bases at J, with 12 bases between the two ends. This CDR3 has 15 residues. Germline V gene data show CDR1 as SGDLS and CDR2 as YYNGEE. CDR3 region: CASRPGGISGNTIYF. CDR3 sequence (DNA): TGTGCCAGCAGGCCGGGGGGTATCTCTGGAAACACCATATATTTT.

The V and J genes are TRBV11-2 and TRBJ1-2, with a weak D call TRBD1 (6 bases). Trimming took 7 bases from V and 1 from J, leaving 16 bases between them. The CDR3 consists of 15 residues. The germline V gene encodes CDR1 SGHAT and CDR2 FQNNGV. The CDR3 nucleotides read TGTGCCAGCACCGATCCGGGACAACTTAACTATGGCTACACCTTC. Its translation: CASTDPGQLNYGYTF.

J is TRBJ2-6 and V is TRBV18, with 7 bases lining up with TRBD1. Germline V gene lookup returns CDR1 KGHSH and CDR2 LQKENI. The CDR3 sequence is 17 residues long. Germline trimming cut 0 bases from V and 0 bases from J; bases unmatched to any gene: 2. CDR3 protein: CASSPPGQISGANVLTF. The CDR3 bases are TGTGCCAGCTCACCACCGGGACAGATCTCTGGGGCCAACGTCCTGACTTTC.

V gene TRBV4-3 combines with J gene TRBJ2-1; 13 bases align to TRBD2. This CDR3 has 15 amino acids. V lost 4 bases to trimming and J lost 9 bases; unmatched junction nucleotides: 6. Per the germline V gene, CDR1 is LGHNA and CDR2 is YSLEER. The chain's CDR3 is CASSRTSGSRVEQFF. CDR3 DNA: TGCGCCAGCAGCCGGACTAGCGGGAGTCGGGTTGAGCAGTTCTTC.

The J gene is TRBJ1-5, the V gene TRBV19, with TRBD1 identical over 10 bases. The CDR3 is 15 residues long. V was clipped by 2 bases and J by 5 bases; unmatched bases: 3. CDR1 and CDR2 (germline): LNHDA, SQIVND (reference sequence). CDR3 bases: TGTGCCAGTAGTATACCGACAGGGGGCTATCAGCCCCAGCATTTT. Residues: CASSIPTGGYQPQHF.

The rearrangement links TRBV19 to TRBJ2-3; D is perhaps TRBD2 (6 bases). The ends were cut back, 7 bases at V and 2 bases at J, with 10 bases in the middle. The CDR3 loop spans 13 amino acids. CDR1 LNHDA and CDR2 SQIVND come from the germline V gene (reference sequence). The CDR3 sequence is CASKKRVTDTQYF. Written as DNA, the CDR3 is TGTGCCAGTAAGAAGCGGGTCACAGATACGCAGTATTTT.

The V call is TRBV6-6, the J call TRBJ1-1, with TRBD1 matching over 8 bases. With 4 bases clipped from V and 1 base from J, the junction kept 5 bases outside the gene matches. Germline CDR1 and CDR2: MNHNY and SVGAGI (reference sequence). The CDR3 is 15 residues long. This chain's CDR3 is CASSSKGTGNTEAFF. The CDR3 DNA is TGTGCCAGCAGTTCCAAAGGGACAGGGAACACTGAAGCTTTCTTT.

The table lists this clone with a count of one. The V and J genes are TRBV10-3 and TRBJ2-3, with TRBD2 as a possible D gene (6 bases). The CDR3 length is 13 residues. V was shortened by 7 bases and J by 5 bases, with 13 bases between the two germline ends. Germline CDR1 is ENHRY and CDR2 is SYGVKD. The CDR3 region is CAINGGRVDTQYF. The CDR3 nucleotides read TGTGCCATCAATGGAGGGAGAGTAGATACGCAGTATTTT.

The gene calls are TRBV6-5 and TRBJ1-3; 8 bases are a match to TRBD1. J lost 5 bases, V lost 2 bases, and 5 bases had no gene match. The CDR3 runs to 15 residues. The V gene's germline CDR1 is MNHEY and CDR2 SVGAGI. The CDR3 nucleotides read TGTGCCAGCAGTTACCGGACAGGGACTCGAAACACCATATATTTT. It specifies CASSYRTGTRNTIYF.

Comments on this clone: The same CDR3 is also encoded by other DNA sequences in this sample. The CDR3 nucleotides are TGCGCCAGCAGCTTGGCCGGGACAGGCATCTACGAGCAGTACTTC. Translating gives CASSLAGTGIYEQYF. The chain is built from TRBV5-1 and TRBJ2-7; 8 bases are shared with TRBD1. V gave up 0 bases and J gave up 3 bases; unmatched junction bases: 5. Germline V gene sequence: CDR1 SGHRS, CDR2 YFSETQ. CDR3 length equals 15 residues.

The chain uses TRBV11-2 and TRBJ2-7; D perhaps matches TRBD2 (6 bases). This CDR3 contains 16 residues. V lost 4 bases and J lost 6, with 22 bases in between. Per germline, CDR1 SGHAT and CDR2 FQNNGV. Here the CDR3 reads CASSSRREVGWVEQYF. The CDR3 bases are TGTGCCAGCAGCTCTAGGCGGGAAGTTGGGTGGGTCGAGCAGTACTTC.

The chain recombines TRBV28 with TRBJ2-7; 7 bases agree with TRBD2. The junction had 12 bases not matched to a gene; V was cut back by 6 bases and J by 4 bases. CDR1 is MDHEN and CDR2 is SYDVKM in the germline V gene. This CDR3 contains 15 residues. The CDR3 sequence: CASRKEAGTPYEQYF. CDR3 in DNA: TGTGCCAGCAGGAAAGAAGCGGGGACGCCTTACGAGCAGTACTTC.

The V gene is TRBV28, the J gene TRBJ1-2; a possible D gene is TRBD1 (6 bases). Trimming stripped 3 bases from V and 3 bases from J, with 20 bases between. CDR1 and CDR2 from the germline V gene are MDHEN and SYDVKM. CDR3 length: 17 residues. The CDR3: CASSLFTALWTDYGYTF. CDR3 bases: TGTGCCAGCAGTTTGTTTACAGCCCTATGGACAGACTATGGCTACACCTTC.

V gene TRBV5-6 combines with J gene TRBJ2-1; no clear D gene. This CDR3 has 16 amino acids. CDR1 and CDR2 (germline): SGHDT, YYEEEE. Trimming left V 1 base short and J 1 base short, with 12 bases between. CDR3: CASSLIAGTSYNEQFF. The CDR3 DNA follows: TGTGCCAGCAGCTTGATCGCAGGAACTTCCTACAATGAGCAGTTCTTC. Using reference TRBV5-6 and TRBJ2-1 for the parts outside the CDR3, the full variable domain is DAGVTQSPTHLIKTRGQQVTLRCSPKSGHDTVSWYQQALGQGPQFIFQYYEEEERQRGNFPDRFSGHQFPNYSSELNVNALLLGDSALYLCASSLIAGTSYNEQFFGPGTRLTVL.

This chain joins TRBV5-4 and TRBJ2-7; 10 bases fit TRBD2. The CDR3 totals 19 residues. V dropped 0 bases and J dropped 0; count of bases not matched to a gene: 12. Germline CDR1 reads SGHNT; CDR2 reads YYREEE (reference sequence). This CDR3 is CASSLVGLAGALSSYEQYF. CDR3 DNA: TGTGCCAGCAGCTTGGTGGGCCTAGCGGGAGCTCTCAGCTCCTACGAGCAGTACTTC.

V usage is TRBV5-1 and J usage is TRBJ2-2; 7 nucleotides match TRBD2. Germline CDR1 is SGHRS and CDR2 is YFSETQ. V gave up 0 bases and J gave up 0 bases; unmatched junction bases: 2. The CDR3 runs 16 residues. The CDR3 nucleotides are TGCGCCAGCAGCTTGGTGAGCGGGGCGAACACCGGGGAGCTGTTTTTT. Protein sequence: CASSLVSGANTGELFF.

This chain joins TRBV28 and TRBJ1-1; no clear D gene. Deletions cut 10 bases from V and 5 bases from J, with 20 bases between. There are 14 residues in the CDR3. Per the germline V gene, CDR1 is MDHEN and CDR2 is SYDVKM. The CDR3, as DNA: TGTGCCACCTCCACGCTAAACCGACTGACTGAAGCTTTCTTT. Translated: CATSTLNRLTEAFF. Drawing the rest from reference TRBV28 and TRBJ1-1, the complete variable domain is DVKVTQSSRYLVKRTGEKVFLECVQDMDHENMFWYRQDPGLGLRLIYFSYDVKMKEKGDIPEGYSVSREKKERFSLILESASTNQTSMYLCATSTLNRLTEAFFGQGTRLTVV.

CDR3 sequence reads: CASSRQGGKDEKLFF. The CDR3 nucleotides are TGTGCCAGCAGCCGCCAAGGGGGCAAGGATGAAAAACTGTTTTTT. The chain has TRBV5-4 and TRBJ1-4; 7 bases align to TRBD1. With 4 bases clipped from V and 6 bases from J, the junction kept 9 bases outside the gene matches. The CDR3 consists of 15 residues. Germline assignment: CDR1 SGHNT and CDR2 YYREEE (reference sequence).

This chain connects TRBV4-1 to TRBJ2-1; 8 bases fit TRBD2. The CDR3 consists of 16 residues. The germline V gene encodes CDR1 MGHRA and CDR2 YSYEKL. The trim removed 0 bases at V and 7 bases at J, leaving 8 bases unmatched. This chain's CDR3 is CASSQDKSGSWNEQFF. Written as DNA, the CDR3 is TGCGCCAGCAGCCAAGATAAAAGCGGGAGTTGGAATGAGCAGTTCTTC.

V and J are TRBV6-4 and TRBJ2-1; 10 bases fit TRBD2. Germline CDR1 reads MRHNA; CDR2 reads SNTAGT. The CDR3 runs to 17 residues. J was trimmed by 8 bases and V by 0 bases; bases with no gene match: 10. The CDR3 here is CASSDSFQREGLDEQFF. As DNA, the CDR3 is TGTGCCAGCAGTGACTCGTTTCAGCGGGAGGGCCTCGATGAGCAGTTCTTC.

This chain uses TRBV4-3 with TRBJ2-7, with D maybe TRBD1 (5 bases). There are 14 residues in the CDR3. Germline CDR1 is LGHNA and CDR2 is YSLEER. V was clipped by 1 base and J by 5 bases, with 12 bases between them. CDR3 protein: CASSQVAGLDEQYF. As DNA, the CDR3 is TGCGCCAGCAGCCAAGTAGCAGGGCTCGACGAGCAGTACTTC.